Listed below are T cell receptor beta chains from one sample, sequenced in a study of blood T cell repertoires in COVID-19. This table comes from immunoSEQ multiplex PCR, and its TCRdb copy is limited to in-frame clones, with some not included. Of over 20,000 clones in the sample, 85% to 90% were seen once. The sample was peripheral blood. These receptors all stem from a man between 65 and 85 years old with acute or convalescent COVID-19. Both conserved end residues are part of each CDR3. Fields, in order: V gene, clone size, J gene, D gene, CDR3 DNA, CDR3 protein. A D gene is named only where the DNA matches it firmly. Clone size is given for some rows only: seen once, a few or many times, or a class if the clone is expanded.

v_call: TRBV18; clone_size: .; j_call: TRBJ1-2; d_call: TRBD1; cdr3_nt: TGTGCCAGCTCCCCAGGGGGGAACTATGGCTACACCTTC; cdr3_aa: CASSPGGNYGYTF
v_call: TRBV5-4; clone_size: once; j_call: TRBJ2-1; d_call: TRBD2; cdr3_nt: TGTGCCAGCACCCTCTCTAGCGGACCCTACAATGAGCAGTTCTTC; cdr3_aa: CASTLSSGPYNEQFF
v_call: TRBV27; clone_size: .; j_call: TRBJ1-6; d_call: TRBD1; cdr3_nt: TGTGCCAGCAGGGTGGACAGGGGGTCTTCACCCCTCCACTTT; cdr3_aa: CASRVDRGSSPLHF
v_call: TRBV28; clone_size: .; j_call: TRBJ1-5; d_call: .; cdr3_nt: TGTGCCAGCAGTTCCCCACATAGCAATCAGCCCCAGCATTTT; cdr3_aa: CASSSPHSNQPQHF
v_call: TRBV2; clone_size: .; j_call: TRBJ2-1; d_call: .; cdr3_nt: TGTGCCAGCAGTGACGGAGTTGATGAGCAGTTCTTC; cdr3_aa: CASSDGVDEQFF
v_call: TRBV6-5; clone_size: .; j_call: TRBJ2-7; d_call: TRBD1; cdr3_nt: TGTGCCAGCAGTCGCGCAGGGGGTGCGCAGTACTTC; cdr3_aa: CASSRAGGAQYF
v_call: TRBV5-6; clone_size: once; j_call: TRBJ1-4; d_call: .; cdr3_nt: TGTGCCAGCAGCTCCCAGGATAATGAAAAACTGTTTTTT; cdr3_aa: CASSSQDNEKLFF
v_call: TRBV3-1/TRBV3-2; clone_size: .; j_call: TRBJ1-1; d_call: .; cdr3_nt: TGTGCCAGCAGCCAAGAGGGAGGGTACACTGAAGCTTTCTTT; cdr3_aa: CASSQEGGYTEAFF
v_call: TRBV5-5; clone_size: .; j_call: TRBJ2-7; d_call: .; cdr3_nt: TGTGCCAGCAGCTTTGGTGCCAGAGGGGAGCAGTACTTC; cdr3_aa: CASSFGARGEQYF
v_call: TRBV9; clone_size: .; j_call: TRBJ2-3; d_call: TRBD2; cdr3_nt: TGTGCCAGCAGCGTAGGCCCAGCGGGAAGCACAGATACGCAGTATTTT; cdr3_aa: CASSVGPAGSTDTQYF
v_call: TRBV18; clone_size: .; j_call: TRBJ2-3; d_call: TRBD1; cdr3_nt: TGTGCCAGCTCACCCGGGACAGGGGGACGCACAGATACGCAGTATTTT; cdr3_aa: CASSPGTGGRTDTQYF
v_call: TRBV7-8; clone_size: .; j_call: TRBJ2-2; d_call: TRBD2; cdr3_nt: TGTGCCAGCAGCCCAGACCTAGCGGGAGTGAGCGGGGAGCTGTTTTTT; cdr3_aa: CASSPDLAGVSGELFF
v_call: TRBV27; clone_size: .; j_call: TRBJ2-2; d_call: TRBD1; cdr3_nt: TGTGCCAGCAGTCAACAGGGGGTGGCCGGGGAGCTGTTTTTT; cdr3_aa: CASSQQGVAGELFF
v_call: TRBV18; clone_size: .; j_call: TRBJ2-5; d_call: .; cdr3_nt: TGTGCCAGCTCACCACCCCCCGGGGAGGAGACCCAGTACTTC; cdr3_aa: CASSPPPGEETQYF
v_call: TRBV7-6; clone_size: .; j_call: TRBJ2-1; d_call: .; cdr3_nt: TGTGCCAGCAGCCCAGTCCAGGGGGGTATTGATGAGCAGTTCTTC; cdr3_aa: CASSPVQGGIDEQFF
v_call: TRBV19; clone_size: .; j_call: TRBJ2-7; d_call: TRBD2; cdr3_nt: TGTGCCTCTAGTATTTATGGCGAAACTAGCGGGATAAGCTCCTACGAGCAGTACTTC; cdr3_aa: CASSIYGETSGISSYEQYF
v_call: TRBV7-7; clone_size: .; j_call: TRBJ2-3; d_call: TRBD2; cdr3_nt: TGTGCCAGCAGTCCCGCTAGCGGGAGTATCACAGATACGCAGTATTTT; cdr3_aa: CASSPASGSITDTQYF
v_call: TRBV6-6; clone_size: .; j_call: TRBJ2-1; d_call: .; cdr3_nt: TGTGCCAGCAGCCCCCGCGGCCTGATGTACAATGAGCAGTTCTTC; cdr3_aa: CASSPRGLMYNEQFF
v_call: TRBV4-3; clone_size: .; j_call: TRBJ1-5; d_call: .; cdr3_nt: TGCGCCAGCAGCCAAGATCGAGCAAGCAATCAGCCCCAGCATTTT; cdr3_aa: CASSQDRASNQPQHF
v_call: TRBV4-2; clone_size: .; j_call: TRBJ2-5; d_call: .; cdr3_nt: TGTGCCAGCAGCCCCTCCCGTCCAACAGGCCGGCAAGAGACCCAGTACTTC; cdr3_aa: CASSPSRPTGRQETQYF
v_call: TRBV2; clone_size: .; j_call: TRBJ2-1; d_call: TRBD2; cdr3_nt: TGTGCCAGCAGTGAGTCTCCCCCCGGGGGGAATGAGCAGTTCTTC; cdr3_aa: CASSESPPGGNEQFF
v_call: TRBV9; clone_size: .; j_call: TRBJ1-1; d_call: TRBD1; cdr3_nt: TGTGCCAGCAGCCCGACAGGGGGCCTTTCTACTGAAGCTTTCTTT; cdr3_aa: CASSPTGGLSTEAFF
v_call: TRBV12-3/TRBV12-4; clone_size: .; j_call: TRBJ2-7; d_call: TRBD2; cdr3_nt: TGTGCCAGCAGTTTGACTAGCGGCTACGAGCAGTACTTC; cdr3_aa: CASSLTSGYEQYF
v_call: TRBV9; clone_size: .; j_call: TRBJ2-5; d_call: .; cdr3_nt: TGTGCCAGCAGCCCGGATAGGGAGGCCCAGTACTTC; cdr3_aa: CASSPDREAQYF
v_call: TRBV11-3; clone_size: .; j_call: TRBJ1-1; d_call: .; cdr3_nt: TGTGCCAGCAGCAGAGTGACAGGCGGGACTGAAGCTTTCTTT; cdr3_aa: CASSRVTGGTEAFF
v_call: TRBV7-9; clone_size: .; j_call: TRBJ2-3; d_call: TRBD2; cdr3_nt: TGTGCCAGCAGCTTAGCAGCGGGGAACCTACTCACAGATACGCAGTATTTT; cdr3_aa: CASSLAAGNLLTDTQYF
v_call: TRBV7-9; clone_size: .; j_call: TRBJ1-6; d_call: .; cdr3_nt: TGTGCCAGCAGCTTAGCGAACAGTCCCAATTCACCCCTCCACTTT; cdr3_aa: CASSLANSPNSPLHF
v_call: TRBV15; clone_size: .; j_call: TRBJ2-3; d_call: .; cdr3_nt: TGTGCCACCAGACCTAGGCCTCGAGCAGATACGCAGTATTTT; cdr3_aa: CATRPRPRADTQYF
v_call: TRBV4-3; clone_size: .; j_call: TRBJ1-1; d_call: .; cdr3_nt: TGCGCCAGCAGCCAAGCCCTCACAGGGTCGATGAACACTGAAGCTTTCTTT; cdr3_aa: CASSQALTGSMNTEAFF
v_call: TRBV7-2; clone_size: .; j_call: TRBJ1-1; d_call: TRBD1; cdr3_nt: TGTGCCAGCAGCCCTACCGGGACAGCTAACACTGAAGCTTTCTTT; cdr3_aa: CASSPTGTANTEAFF
v_call: TRBV19; clone_size: .; j_call: TRBJ2-1; d_call: TRBD2; cdr3_nt: TGTGCCAGTAGTACCCTGCTAGCGGGAGAGGGTCGGTTCTTC; cdr3_aa: CASSTLLAGEGRFF
v_call: TRBV19; clone_size: .; j_call: TRBJ2-2; d_call: TRBD2; cdr3_nt: TGTGCCAGTAGTATGGGTTGGCGGGAGCCCATGAACACCGGGGAGCTGTTTTTT; cdr3_aa: CASSMGWREPMNTGELFF
v_call: TRBV19; clone_size: .; j_call: TRBJ2-4; d_call: .; cdr3_nt: TGTGCCAGTAACGGCCTGGGGGGTCTCGAGGACATTCAGTACTTC; cdr3_aa: CASNGLGGLEDIQYF
v_call: TRBV4-3; clone_size: .; j_call: TRBJ2-3; d_call: .; cdr3_nt: TGCGCCAGCAGCCTGGGGCGCGTCACAGATACGCAGTATTTT; cdr3_aa: CASSLGRVTDTQYF
v_call: TRBV11-2; clone_size: .; j_call: TRBJ1-2; d_call: .; cdr3_nt: TGTGCCAGCAGCTTAGCACAGCCATATGGCTACACCTTC; cdr3_aa: CASSLAQPYGYTF
v_call: TRBV7-9; clone_size: few; j_call: TRBJ1-4; d_call: .; cdr3_nt: TGTGCCAGCAGCTCGGGACTAGCGGGAGGGCCAGATGAAAAACTGTTTTTT; cdr3_aa: CASSSGLAGGPDEKLFF